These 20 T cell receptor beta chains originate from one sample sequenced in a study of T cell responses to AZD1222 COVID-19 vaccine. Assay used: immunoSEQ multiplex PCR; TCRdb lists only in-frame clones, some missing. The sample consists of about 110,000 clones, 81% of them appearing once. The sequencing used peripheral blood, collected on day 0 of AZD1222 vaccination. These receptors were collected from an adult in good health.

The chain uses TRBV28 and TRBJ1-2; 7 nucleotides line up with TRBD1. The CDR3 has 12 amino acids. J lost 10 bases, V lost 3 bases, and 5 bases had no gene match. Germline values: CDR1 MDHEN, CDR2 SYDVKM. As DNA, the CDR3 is TGTGCCAGCAGTTTGTCCACAGGGGCCTACACCTTC. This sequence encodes CASSLSTGAYTF.

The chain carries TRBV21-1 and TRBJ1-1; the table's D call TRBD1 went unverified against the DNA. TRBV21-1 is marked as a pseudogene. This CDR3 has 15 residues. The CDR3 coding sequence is TGTGCCAGCAGCTTTTGGAACAGGATGAACACTGAAGCTTTCTTT. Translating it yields CASSFWNRMNTEAFF.

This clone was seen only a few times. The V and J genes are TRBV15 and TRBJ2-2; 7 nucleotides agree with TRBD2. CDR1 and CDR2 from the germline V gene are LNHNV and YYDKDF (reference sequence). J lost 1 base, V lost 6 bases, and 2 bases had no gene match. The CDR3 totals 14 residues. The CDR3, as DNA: TGTGCCACCAGGGCGGGAGTGAACACCGGGGAGCTGTTTTTT. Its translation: CATRAGVNTGELFF.

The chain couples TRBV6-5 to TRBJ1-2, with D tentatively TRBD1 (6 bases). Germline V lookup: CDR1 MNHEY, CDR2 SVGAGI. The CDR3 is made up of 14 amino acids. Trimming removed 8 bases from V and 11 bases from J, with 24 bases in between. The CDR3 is CASFGGPPDSSYTF. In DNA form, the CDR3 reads TGTGCCAGCTTTGGGGGCCCACCTGACAGTAGTTACACCTTC.

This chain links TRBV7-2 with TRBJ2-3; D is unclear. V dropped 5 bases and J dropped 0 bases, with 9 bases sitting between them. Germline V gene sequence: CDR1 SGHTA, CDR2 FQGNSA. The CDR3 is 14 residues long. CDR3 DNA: TGTGCCAGCAGCAATACCCGGAGCACAGATACGCAGTATTTT. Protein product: CASSNTRSTDTQYF.

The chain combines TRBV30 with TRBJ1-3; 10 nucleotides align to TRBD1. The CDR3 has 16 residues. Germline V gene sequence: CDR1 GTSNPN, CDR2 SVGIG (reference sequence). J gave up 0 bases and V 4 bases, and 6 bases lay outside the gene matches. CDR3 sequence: CAWTRQGAVSGNTIYF. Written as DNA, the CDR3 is TGTGCCTGGACCAGACAGGGGGCCGTCTCTGGAAACACCATATATTTT.

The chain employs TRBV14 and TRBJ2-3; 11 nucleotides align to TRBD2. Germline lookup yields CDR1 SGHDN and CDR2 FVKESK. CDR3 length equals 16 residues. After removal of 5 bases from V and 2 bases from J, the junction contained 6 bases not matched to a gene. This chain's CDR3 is CASSELAGDDTDTQYF. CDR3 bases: TGTGCCAGCAGCGAACTAGCGGGGGACGACACAGATACGCAGTATTTT.

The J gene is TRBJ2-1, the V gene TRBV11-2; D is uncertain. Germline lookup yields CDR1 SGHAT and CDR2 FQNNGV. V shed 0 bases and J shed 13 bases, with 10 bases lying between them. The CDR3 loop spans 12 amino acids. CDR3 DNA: TGTGCCAGCAGCTTAGATCCCGCCCGACAGTTCTTC. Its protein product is CASSLDPARQFF. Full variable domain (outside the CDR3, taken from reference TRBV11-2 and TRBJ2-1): EAGVAQSPRYKIIEKRQSVAFWCNPISGHATLYWYQQILGQGPKLLIQFQNNGVVDDSQLPKDRFSAERLKGVDSTLKIQPAKLEDSAVYLCASSLDPARQFFGPGTRLTVL.

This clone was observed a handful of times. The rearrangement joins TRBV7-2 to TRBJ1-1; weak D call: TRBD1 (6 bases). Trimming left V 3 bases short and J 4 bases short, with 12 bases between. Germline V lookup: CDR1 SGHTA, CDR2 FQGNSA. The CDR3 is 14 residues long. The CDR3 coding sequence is TGTGCCAGCAGCTTCGTGGGGGCGCGCACTGAAGCTTTCTTT. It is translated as CASSFVGARTEAFF.

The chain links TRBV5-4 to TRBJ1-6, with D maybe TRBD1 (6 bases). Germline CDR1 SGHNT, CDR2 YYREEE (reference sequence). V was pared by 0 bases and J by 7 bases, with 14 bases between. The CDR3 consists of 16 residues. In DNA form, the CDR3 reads TGTGCCAGCAGCTTGGGGGGGCGTCGAGGGAATTCACCCCTCCACTTT. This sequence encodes CASSLGGRRGNSPLHF.

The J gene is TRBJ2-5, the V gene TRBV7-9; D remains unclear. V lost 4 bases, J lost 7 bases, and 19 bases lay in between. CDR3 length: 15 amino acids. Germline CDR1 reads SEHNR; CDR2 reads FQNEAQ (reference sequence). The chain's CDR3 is CASSSRRGRLGTQYF. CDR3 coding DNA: TGTGCCAGCAGCTCGAGACGAGGCCGCCTAGGGACCCAGTACTTC.

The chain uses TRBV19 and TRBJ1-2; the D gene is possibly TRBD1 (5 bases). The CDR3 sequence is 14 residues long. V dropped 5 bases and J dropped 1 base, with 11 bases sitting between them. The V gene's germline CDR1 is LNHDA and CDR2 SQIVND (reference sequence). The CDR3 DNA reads TGTGCCAGTAGTGTCGGGACGGGTAACTATGGCTACACCTTC. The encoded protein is CASSVGTGNYGYTF. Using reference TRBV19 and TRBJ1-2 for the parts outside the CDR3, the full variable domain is DGGITQSPKYLFRKEGQNVTLSCEQNLNHDAMYWYRQDPGQGLRLIYYSQIVNDFQKGDIAEGYSVSREKKESFPLTVTSAQKNPTAFYLCASSVGTGNYGYTFGSGTRLTVV.

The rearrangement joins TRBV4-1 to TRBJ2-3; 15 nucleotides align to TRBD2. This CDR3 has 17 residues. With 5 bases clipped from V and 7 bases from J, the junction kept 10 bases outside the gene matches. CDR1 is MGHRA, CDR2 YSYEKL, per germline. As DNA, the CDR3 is TGCGCCAGCAGCTCCGGACTAGCGGGAGGGTTGGGCAATACGCAGTATTTT. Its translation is CASSSGLAGGLGNTQYF.

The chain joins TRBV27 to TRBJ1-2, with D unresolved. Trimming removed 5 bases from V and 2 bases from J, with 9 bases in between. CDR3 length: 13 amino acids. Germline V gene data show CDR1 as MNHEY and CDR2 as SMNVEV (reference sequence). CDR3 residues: CASSTDINYGYTF. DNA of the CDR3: TGTGCCAGCAGTACCGACATAAACTATGGCTACACCTTC.

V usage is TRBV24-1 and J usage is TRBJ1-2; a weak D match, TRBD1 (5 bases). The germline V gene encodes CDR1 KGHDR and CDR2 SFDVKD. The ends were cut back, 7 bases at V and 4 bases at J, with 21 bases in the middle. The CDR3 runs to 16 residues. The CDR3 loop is CATRAPWGGQSYGYTF. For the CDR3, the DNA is TGTGCCACCAGGGCCCCTTGGGGCGGGCAGTCCTATGGCTACACCTTC.

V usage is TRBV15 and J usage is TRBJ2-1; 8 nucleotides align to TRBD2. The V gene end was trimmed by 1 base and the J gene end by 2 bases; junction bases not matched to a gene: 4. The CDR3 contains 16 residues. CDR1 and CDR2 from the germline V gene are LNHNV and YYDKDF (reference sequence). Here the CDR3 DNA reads TGTGCCACCAGCAGAGCGGGGGGGGTCACCTACAATGAGCAGTTCTTC. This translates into CATSRAGGVTYNEQFF.

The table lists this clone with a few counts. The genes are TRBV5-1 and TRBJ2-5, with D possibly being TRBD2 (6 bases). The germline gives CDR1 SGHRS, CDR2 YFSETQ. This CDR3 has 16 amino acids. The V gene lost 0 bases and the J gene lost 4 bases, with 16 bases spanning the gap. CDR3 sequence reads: CASSLDAGRKLETQYF. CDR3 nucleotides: TGCGCCAGCAGCTTGGACGCGGGGCGAAAACTAGAGACCCAGTACTTC.

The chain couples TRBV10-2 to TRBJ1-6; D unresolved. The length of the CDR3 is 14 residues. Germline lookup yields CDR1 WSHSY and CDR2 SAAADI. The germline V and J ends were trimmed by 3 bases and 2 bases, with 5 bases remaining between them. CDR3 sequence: CASSEDPYNSPLHF. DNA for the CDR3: TGCGCCAGCAGTGAAGACCCCTATAATTCACCCCTCCACTTT.

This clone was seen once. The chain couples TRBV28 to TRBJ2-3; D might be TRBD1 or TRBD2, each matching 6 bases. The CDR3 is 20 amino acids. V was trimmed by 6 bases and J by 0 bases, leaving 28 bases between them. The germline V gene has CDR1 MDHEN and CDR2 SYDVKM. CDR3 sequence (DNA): TGTGCCAGCAGACACGGGGTTTTCGGGGGCTACCACTTTAGCACAGATACGCAGTATTTT. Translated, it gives CASRHGVFGGYHFSTDTQYF.

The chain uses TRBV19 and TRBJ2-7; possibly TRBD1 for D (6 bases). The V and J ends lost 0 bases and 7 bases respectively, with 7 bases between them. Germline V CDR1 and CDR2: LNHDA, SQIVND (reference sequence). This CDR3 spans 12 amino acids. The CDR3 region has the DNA TGTGCCAGTAGTATAGACAGGGGAGAGCAGTACTTC. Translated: CASSIDRGEQYF.